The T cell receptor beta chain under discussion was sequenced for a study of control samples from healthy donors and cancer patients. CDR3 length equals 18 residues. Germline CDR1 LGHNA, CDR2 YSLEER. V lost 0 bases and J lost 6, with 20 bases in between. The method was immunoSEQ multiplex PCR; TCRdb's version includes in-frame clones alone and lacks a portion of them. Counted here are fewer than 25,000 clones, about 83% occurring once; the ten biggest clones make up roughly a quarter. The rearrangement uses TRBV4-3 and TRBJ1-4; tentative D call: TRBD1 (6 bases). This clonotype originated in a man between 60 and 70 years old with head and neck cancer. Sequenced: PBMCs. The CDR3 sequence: CASSQESGTPGRDEKLFF. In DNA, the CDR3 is TGCGCCAGCAGCCAAGAGTCCGGGACACCCGGGAGGGATGAAAAACTGTTTTTT.